The sequence of this TCR beta chain was determined in a study of human T cells and chemical hapten exposure. Across the study: DPC at 0.01% went onto the upper back in patch tests, read at 6 days.

This clonotype was detected many times. Its antigen is unidentified. Points from the study as a whole: With DPC sensitization, TCRs exceeding 1 in 1000 frequency showed no change.

Trimming shortened V by 0 bases and J by 3 bases, and 8 bases separated the two germline ends. Germline-derived CDR1 and CDR2 are SGDLS and YYNGEE. The CDR3 has 14 residues. TCRdb redid the calling of the RACE reads with MiXCR, one entry per CDR3 protein. The sample consists of more than 250,000 distinct CDR3 sequences, around 7% of them appearing once. Time point specified: pre-sensitization, week 0. Described treatment: therapeutic diphenylcyclopropenone sensitization with weekly scalp DPC. This TCR was sampled from a man between 18 and 35 years old with alopecia areata. Some clones in this sample may be carry-over from other donors' samples. The sample in question was whole blood, obtained in connection with sensitization to the hapten diphenylcyclopropenone (DPC). The V gene is TRBV9, the J gene TRBJ2-3; D unresolved. The CDR3 DNA reads as TGTGCCAGCAGCGTAGAGGTGGAAACAGATACGCAGTATTTT. It specifies CASSVEVETDTQYF.